This T cell receptor beta chain was found in a study of control samples from healthy donors and cancer patients. Here immunoSEQ multiplex PCR was the method, and the copy in TCRdb shows in-frame clones only, minus some. The data show roughly 80,000 clones, around 92% seen once. Trimming cost V 0 bases and J 2 bases, with 3 bases left between them. The germline V gene has CDR1 SGHAT and CDR2 FQNNGV. CDR3 length equals 13 residues. V gene TRBV11-2 combines with J gene TRBJ2-3; no definite D call. Sequencing input: blood. The clonotype comes from a woman aged 55-70 years in good health. In nucleotides, the CDR3 is TGTGCCAGCAGCTTAGATCTCACAGATACGCAGTATTTT. Amino acids: CASSLDLTDTQYF.